This record covers a single T cell receptor beta chain. This entry is derived from a study of blood T cell repertoires in COVID-19. Across the study: Researchers got acute and convalescent COVID-19 samples from the United States, Italy and Spain.

As processed by the authors: The authors estimated nucleated cell counts from reference gene primer amplification. Repertoires were generated with immunoSEQ multiplex PCR, while TCRdb's copy carries only in-frame clones and drops some. The D gene and trimming were derived from the DNA, and the V and J assignments and clone size from that table. The sample contains 150,000 or so clones, approximately 78% of which appear only once. The receptor was derived from a human donor with acute or convalescent COVID-19. The donor label of this sample is uncertain. Input material: peripheral blood.

The CDR3 here is CASTRGGLENIQYF. In DNA form, the CDR3 reads TGCGCCAGCACCCGAGGGGGTCTGGAAAACATTCAGTACTTC. V gene TRBV5-1 combines with J gene TRBJ2-4, with D maybe TRBD1 (6 bases). Germline CDR1 SGHRS, CDR2 YFSETQ. Trimming left V 6 bases short and J 5 bases short, with 15 bases between. CDR3 size: 14 residues.